These 21 T cell receptor beta chains originate from one sample sequenced in a study of blood T cell repertoires in COVID-19. Sequenced by immunoSEQ multiplex PCR; TCRdb stores in-frame clones only, minus some. This table has 65,000 to 75,000 clones, about 90% appearing once. Sequences were obtained from peripheral blood. All receptors derive from a human donor with active COVID-19. The donor label of this sample is uncertain.

The chain carries TRBV12-5 and TRBJ2-3; D is possibly TRBD1 (6 bases). This CDR3 has 14 amino acids. V was trimmed by 5 bases and J by 2 bases, leaving 11 bases between them. Germline-derived CDR1 and CDR2 are LGHNT and FRNRAP. The CDR3 here is CASGQDRPTDTQYF. Written as DNA, the CDR3 is TGTGCTAGTGGTCAAGACAGGCCCACAGATACGCAGTATTTT.

The genes are TRBV7-2 and TRBJ1-1; possibly TRBD1 for D (5 bases). The CDR3 contains 13 residues. The germline CDR1 and CDR2 sequences are SGHTA and FQGNSA. V lost 5 bases and J 4 bases, leaving 11 bases between the germline ends. The CDR3 nucleotides read TGTGCCAGCAGCACGTCCAGGGCCACTGAAGCTTTCTTT. Translated, it gives CASSTSRATEAFF.

This sequence joins TRBV4-1 and TRBJ2-7; 7 nucleotides line up with TRBD1. This CDR3 is built from 16 residues. In germline, CDR1 is MGHRA, CDR2 YSYEKL. V lost 0 bases, J lost 0 bases, and 5 bases stayed unmatched. CDR3 nucleotide sequence: TGCGCCAGCAGCCAAGATCTGGGACAGAGCTCCTACGAGCAGTACTTC. Amino acids: CASSQDLGQSSYEQYF.

The chain links TRBV7-3 to TRBJ2-7; 11 bases fit TRBD1. Germline values: CDR1 SGHTA, CDR2 FQGTGA. The CDR3 loop spans 16 amino acids. V lost 5 bases, J lost 5 bases, and 11 bases stayed unmatched. CDR3 nucleotide sequence: TGTGCCAGCAGCCCCTCCCGGGACAGGGGGTCTAACGAGCAGTACTTC. This codes for CASSPSRDRGSNEQYF.

This clone was seen only a few times. The V gene is TRBV7-3, the J gene TRBJ2-2; TRBD2 agrees at 11 bases. V lost 4 bases, J lost 5 bases, and 3 bases stayed unmatched. CDR3 length equals 15 residues. The germline CDR1 and CDR2 sequences are SGHTA and FQGTGA. The chain's CDR3 is CASSSLAGETGELFF. In nucleotides, the CDR3 is TGTGCCAGCAGCTCACTAGCGGGAGAAACCGGGGAGCTGTTTTTT.

The chain is built from TRBV28 and TRBJ1-1; D call uncertain. The length of the CDR3 is 12 residues. Germline CDR1 MDHEN, CDR2 SYDVKM. V shed 11 bases and J shed 0 bases, with 10 bases lying between them. CDR3 in amino acids: CAFTRVNTEAFF. As DNA, the CDR3 is TGTGCCTTCACGAGGGTGAACACTGAAGCTTTCTTT.

The gene calls are TRBV11-2 and TRBJ1-5; possible D gene TRBD1, 5 bases. This CDR3 has 15 amino acids. Trimming stripped 5 bases from V and 0 bases from J, with 11 bases between. The germline CDR1 and CDR2 sequences are SGHAT and FQNNGV. CDR3 amino acids: CASSPGGVSNQPQHF. CDR3 nucleotides: TGTGCCAGCAGCCCGGGGGGGGTTAGCAATCAGCCCCAGCATTTT.

V usage is TRBV27 and J usage is TRBJ1-5, with D tentatively TRBD1 (6 bases). V lost 6 bases, J lost 0 bases, and 12 bases lay in between. The germline CDR1 and CDR2 sequences are MNHEY and SMNVEV (reference sequence). This CDR3 comprises 15 residues. The CDR3 region is CASRSGVISNQPQHF. Written as DNA, the CDR3 is TGTGCCAGCAGGTCAGGGGTCATTAGCAATCAGCCCCAGCATTTT.

The genes are TRBV11-2 and TRBJ1-2; D call uncertain. This CDR3 contains 13 residues. Germline V gene sequence: CDR1 SGHAT, CDR2 FQNNGV. The ends were cut back, 0 bases at V and 4 bases at J, with 6 bases in the middle. The CDR3 sequence: CASSLEAGYGYTF. The CDR3 DNA reads as TGTGCCAGCAGCTTAGAGGCAGGCTATGGCTACACCTTC.

The chain links TRBV28 to TRBJ2-3; the D gene is possibly TRBD2 (7 bases). Trimming stripped 4 bases from V and 4 bases from J, with 18 bases between. CDR1 MDHEN and CDR2 SYDVKM come from the germline V gene. The CDR3 length is 16 residues. The CDR3 loop is CASSSRGGASADTQYF. The CDR3 bases are TGTGCCAGCAGTTCCCGTGGGGGGGCGAGCGCAGATACGCAGTATTTT. Based on the CDR3 plus reference TRBV28 and TRBJ2-3, the full variable domain is DVKVTQSSRYLVKRTGEKVFLECVQDMDHENMFWYRQDPGLGLRLIYFSYDVKMKEKGDIPEGYSVSREKKERFSLILESASTNQTSMYLCASSSRGGASADTQYFGPGTRLTVL.

The chain carries TRBV24-1 and TRBJ2-2, with a possible D match to TRBD2 (6 bases). From germline, CDR1 is KGHDR and CDR2 SFDVKD. V was shortened by 3 bases and J by 5 bases, with 12 bases between the two germline ends. This CDR3 comprises 15 residues. CDR3 residues: CATSDAGTGTGELFF. The CDR3 coding sequence is TGTGCCACCAGTGATGCGGGAACGGGGACCGGGGAGCTGTTTTTT.

The chain joins TRBV7-2 to TRBJ2-7, with TRBD2 identical over 8 bases. V was clipped by 5 bases and J by 6 bases; unmatched bases: 12. CDR1 is SGHTA, CDR2 FQGNSA, per germline. The CDR3 has 15 residues. The CDR3 protein is CASSRYGAGVSEQYF. Here the CDR3 DNA reads TGTGCCAGCAGCCGGTATGGAGCGGGAGTTAGCGAGCAGTACTTC.

The chain joins TRBV14 to TRBJ2-7; the D gene is possibly TRBD2 (7 bases). V lost 3 bases, J lost 3 bases, and 24 bases lay in between. This CDR3 is built from 18 residues. Germline CDR1 is SGHDN and CDR2 is FVKESK. In nucleotides, the CDR3 is TGTGCCAGCAGCCATAAACAGGGTTCCCTAGCGGCAAGCTACGAGCAGTACTTC. It is translated as CASSHKQGSLAASYEQYF.

V gene TRBV28 combines with J gene TRBJ2-5; maybe TRBD1 (6 bases). The V gene's germline CDR1 is MDHEN and CDR2 SYDVKM. This CDR3 has 17 amino acids. The V gene lost 5 bases and the J gene lost 4 bases, with 23 bases spanning the gap. The CDR3 sequence is CASSPPWAQGFGETQYF. CDR3 bases: TGTGCCAGCAGTCCCCCATGGGCACAGGGATTCGGAGAGACCCAGTACTTC.

The chain recombines TRBV5-4 with TRBJ2-5; TRBD2 agrees at 8 bases. CDR3 length: 15 amino acids. Looked up from germline, CDR1 is SGHNT and CDR2 is YYREEE (reference sequence). The J segment lost 5 bases and the V segment lost 4 bases, leaving 10 bases of the junction unmatched. CDR3 residues: CASSLGLAGPETQYF. The CDR3 DNA follows: TGTGCCAGCAGCCTAGGACTAGCAGGACCTGAGACCCAGTACTTC.

V gene TRBV6-1 combines with J gene TRBJ2-7, with TRBD1 matching 8 bases. Trimming at V came to 2 bases and at J to 5 bases, leaving 5 bases not matched to a gene. The CDR3 is 14 amino acids. Per germline, CDR1 MNHNS and CDR2 SASEGT. The CDR3 loop reads CASSEQGAADEQYF. In DNA form, the CDR3 reads TGTGCCAGCAGTGAACAGGGGGCTGCCGACGAGCAGTACTTC.

This clone was detected only once. J is TRBJ2-3 and V is TRBV10-2; 7 bases are shared with TRBD2. Germline V CDR1 and CDR2: WSHSY, SAAADI. V shed 0 bases and J 3 bases; nucleotides not matched to a gene: 3. The CDR3 is 15 residues long. CDR3 nucleotides: TGCGCCAGCAGTGAGTCGCCTAGCGGAACAGATACGCAGTATTTT. The encoded protein is CASSESPSGTDTQYF.

The V gene is TRBV11-1, the J gene TRBJ2-1; 7 bases are shared with TRBD1. The length of the CDR3 is 15 residues. CDR1 SGHAT and CDR2 FQDESV come from the germline V gene (reference sequence). The V gene end was trimmed by 2 bases and the J gene end by 5 bases; junction bases not matched to a gene: 6. CDR3 loop: CASSLKQGRHNEQFF. Written as DNA, the CDR3 is TGTGCCAGCAGCTTAAAACAGGGGAGACACAATGAGCAGTTCTTC.

The V gene is TRBV28, the J gene TRBJ1-6; D is undetermined. Germline V gene data show CDR1 as MDHEN and CDR2 as SYDVKM. The V end was cut by 9 bases, the J end by 3 bases, with 6 bases between. The CDR3 covers 12 residues. The CDR3 loop is CASQYYNSPLHF. CDR3 in DNA: TGTGCCAGTCAGTACTATAATTCACCCCTCCACTTT.

V is TRBV7-2 and J is TRBJ2-6; D gene ambiguous. V lost 3 bases and J 1 base, leaving 4 bases between the germline ends. The CDR3 covers 14 residues. CDR1 SGHTA and CDR2 FQGNSA come from the germline V gene. The CDR3 DNA sequence: TGTGCCAGCAGCTTTTCTTCTGGGGCCAACGTCCTGACTTTC. Translated, it gives CASSFSSGANVLTF.

The chain has TRBV30 and TRBJ2-5; D not resolved. This CDR3 comprises 13 residues. Trimming took off 0 bases at V and 0 bases at J, with 5 bases between the two ends. Germline lookup yields CDR1 GTSNPN and CDR2 SVGIG (reference sequence). CDR3 in amino acids: CAWSVSDQETQYF. CDR3 DNA sequence: TGTGCCTGGAGTGTCAGCGACCAAGAGACCCAGTACTTC.